The T cell receptor (beta chain) described here comes from a study of blood T cell repertoires in COVID-19. Study-wide context: The United States, Italy and Spain were the sources of the acute and convalescent COVID-19 samples.

During active infection, Seattle patients enrolled and were then monitored through disease. Only in-frame clones appear in the TCRdb table, and some are missing; sequencing was by immunoSEQ multiplex PCR. This sample has fewer than 50,000 clones, with around 84% found just once. Germline-derived CDR1 and CDR2 are SEHNR and FQNEAQ (reference sequence). The CDR3 is 16 amino acids. Trimming took 1 base from V and 0 from J, leaving 10 bases between them. The sample holds a few counts of this clone. The chain uses TRBV7-9 and TRBJ2-4; D gene uncertain. The sequence was collected from a man in his sixties with COVID-19, enrolled during active disease. Sequenced: peripheral blood. The CDR3 reads CASSLGQTLAKNIQYF. As DNA, the CDR3 is TGTGCCAGCAGCTTAGGGCAGACTCTAGCCAAAAACATTCAGTACTTC.